This TCR beta chain was recorded in a study of blood T cell repertoires in COVID-19 (dated by TCRdb to the early 2020s). Looking at the study overall: Samples from collaborators originated in the United States, Italy and Spain and spanned both the acute and convalescent phases of COVID-19. Where available, HLA class I and class II types were obtained from metadata supplied by the sample provider rather than from assay-based typing. The prospective study material was composed of cDNA or gDNA derived from T cells, B-cell-depleted T cells, or PBMCs. Nearly every sample came with metadata listing a de-identified subject ID, COVID-19 status, age in years and sex. The samples were drawn from two sources: the first 160 participants of the ongoing ImmuneRACE study, and some 1,300 subjects contributed by 6 global collaborators. The dataset comprised deeply sampled blood TCRbeta repertoires from subjects exposed to, actively infected with, or recovered from COVID-19. A freely available public database, intended as a resource for researchers studying the immune response to SARS-CoV-2, is where the repertoires were released.

Study-wide findings and limitations: How much clinical and demographic metadata was included differed by source and by participant, and the metadata was provided uncurated.

TCRbeta CDR3 regions were amplified from genomic DNA using the immunoSEQ Assay, a bias-controlled multiplex PCR. In the authors' own workflow: The number of nucleated cells in each sample was estimated by amplification of reference gene primers within the assay. Sequence reads were collapsed and filtered to measure the absolute abundance of every unique TCRbeta CDR3 rearrangement. For each sample, productive Simpson clonality was calculated as the square root of Simpson's diversity index over productive rearrangements. Entries here come from immuneACCESS through TCRdb and include only in-frame sequences with V and J called. Some clones fail to appear in such tables; in the studies checked, an unresolved V gene covers under half of the shortfall, and the cause of the remainder is unknown. V and J calls plus clone size are reproduced from that table; the DNA served to infer D and trimming. The table for this sample lists roughly 100,000 clones; more than 80% of them were counted only once. The top ten clones comprise 3.5% to 5.5% of the sample.

As for this clone: No antigen is known for it. The record has no base qualities; no much larger clone is one base away.

Whole blood was collected in K2EDTA tubes by collaborating institutions according to the institutions' own protocols. For TCRbeta analysis, collaborators shipped samples in one of three forms: frozen whole blood, isolated PBMCs, or DNA extracted from either of those sample types. The origin of this receptor is a human donor in a cohort sampled during active COVID-19. Sequenced material: peripheral blood.

The CDR3 reads CASSRNSQGDEQFF. Here is the DNA: TGCGCCAGCAGCAGAAATTCACAGGGGGATGAGCAGTTCTTC. The sequence is built from TRBV5-1 and TRBJ2-1; TRBD1 agrees with 8 junctional bases. The cysteine opens and the phenylalanine closes a CDR3 of 14 amino acids. CDR3 DNA only is kept here, 42 bases in frame from base 1. Reading the germline V gene gives CDR1 SGHRS and CDR2 YFSETQ. V has 4 bases trimmed and J has 8 bases trimmed; junction bases matching no gene number 8.